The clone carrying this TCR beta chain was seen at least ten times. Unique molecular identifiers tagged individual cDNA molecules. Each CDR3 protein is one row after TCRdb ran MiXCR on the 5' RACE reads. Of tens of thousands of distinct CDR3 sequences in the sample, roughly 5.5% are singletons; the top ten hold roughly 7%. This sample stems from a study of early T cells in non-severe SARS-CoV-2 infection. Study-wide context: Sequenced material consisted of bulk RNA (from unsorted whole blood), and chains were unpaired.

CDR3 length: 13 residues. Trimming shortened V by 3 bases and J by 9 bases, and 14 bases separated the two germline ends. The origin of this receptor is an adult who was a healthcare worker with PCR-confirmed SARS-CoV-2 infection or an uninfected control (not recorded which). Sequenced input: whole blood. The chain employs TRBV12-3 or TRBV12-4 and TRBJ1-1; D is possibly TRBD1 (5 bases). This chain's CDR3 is CASSLGHSNQAFF. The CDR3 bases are TGTGCCAGCAGTTTGGGGCATTCGAATCAAGCTTTCTTT.